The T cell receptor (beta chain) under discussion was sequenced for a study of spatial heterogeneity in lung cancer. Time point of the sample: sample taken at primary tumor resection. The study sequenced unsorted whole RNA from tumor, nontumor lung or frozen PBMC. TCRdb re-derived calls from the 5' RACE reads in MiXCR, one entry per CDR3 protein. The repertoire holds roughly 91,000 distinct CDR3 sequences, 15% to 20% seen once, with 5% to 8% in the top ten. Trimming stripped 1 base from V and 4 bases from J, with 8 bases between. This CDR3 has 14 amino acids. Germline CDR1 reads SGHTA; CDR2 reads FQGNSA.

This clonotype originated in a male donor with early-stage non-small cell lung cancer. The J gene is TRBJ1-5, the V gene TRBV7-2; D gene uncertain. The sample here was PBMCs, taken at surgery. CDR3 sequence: CASSLVDGNQPQHF. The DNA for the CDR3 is TGTGCCAGCAGCTTAGTGGACGGGAATCAGCCCCAGCATTTT. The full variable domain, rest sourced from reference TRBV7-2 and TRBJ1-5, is GAGVSQSPSNKVTEKGKDVELRCDPISGHTALYWYRQSLGQGLEFLIYFQGNSAPDKSGLPSDRFSAERTGGSVSTLTIQRTQQEDSAVYLCASSLVDGNQPQHFGDGTRLSIL.